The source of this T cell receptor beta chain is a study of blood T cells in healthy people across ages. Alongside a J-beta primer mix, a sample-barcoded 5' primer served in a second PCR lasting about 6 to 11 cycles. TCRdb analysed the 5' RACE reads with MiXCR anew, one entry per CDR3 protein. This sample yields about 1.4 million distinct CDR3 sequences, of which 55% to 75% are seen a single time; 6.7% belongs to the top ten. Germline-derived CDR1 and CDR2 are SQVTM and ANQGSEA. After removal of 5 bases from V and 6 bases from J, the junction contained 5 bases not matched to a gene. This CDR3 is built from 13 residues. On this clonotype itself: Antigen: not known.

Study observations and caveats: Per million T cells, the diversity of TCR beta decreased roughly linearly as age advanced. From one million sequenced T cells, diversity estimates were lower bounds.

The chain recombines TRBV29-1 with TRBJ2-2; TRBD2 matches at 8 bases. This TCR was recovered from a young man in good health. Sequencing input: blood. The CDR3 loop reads CSVLTSDAGELFF. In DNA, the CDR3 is TGCAGCGTTTTGACTAGCGATGCCGGGGAGCTGTTTTTT.